Listed here is a single T cell receptor (beta chain). No antigen is known for it. This sample was included in a study of vaccination and CD4 T cells after COVID-19. Study in general: Post-COVID samples were collected a median around 99 days following diagnosis, spanning 35 to 161. The peptides that stimulated the cells were overlapping spike peptides from SARS-CoV-2, HCoV-NL63, HCoV-OC43 and HCoV-229E.

The treatment here: roughly ten-day PBMC culture with coronavirus spike peptide pools or control peptides (ViraFEST assay). Positive PCR tests were logged from March through December 2020, ahead of US Alpha, Beta and Delta variants. Trimming pared 3 bases from V and 6 bases from J, leaving 7 bases between. This CDR3 comprises 11 residues. CDR1 and CDR2 (germline): DFQATT, SNEGSKA (reference sequence). The Oncomine TCR Beta short-read assay sequenced DNA from cultured CD4+ T cells. TCRdb called the PCR reads again in MiXCR, with one record for every CDR3 protein. In the table there are about 9,100 distinct CDR3 sequences, 60% of which are singletons.

The chain carries TRBV20-1 and TRBJ2-3; D remains unclear. The sequences come from cultured CD4+ T cells from blood, collected after SARS-CoV-2 vaccination. The TCR originated in a human donor with COVID-19. The CDR3 loop is CSASHPDTQYF. The CDR3 DNA follows: TGCAGTGCTAGTCATCCTGATACGCAGTATTTT.